A single sample is the source of the 32 T cell receptor beta chains below, sequenced in a study of cytomegalovirus exposure and HLA in healthy donors. Primers included in the PCR were 60 Vbeta and 13 Jbeta primers. Sequencing was performed with immunoSEQ multiplex PCR; in TCRdb, only in-frame clones are kept and a portion is missing. The sample gives about 170,000 clones, around 83% of which show up once; about 2.4% is in the top ten. Sample: PBMCs. The receptors shown here come from a man aged 25-40 years in good health and CMV-seropositive.

The chain is built from TRBV18 and TRBJ2-5; maybe TRBD1 (5 bases). With 4 bases removed from V and 2 bases from J, the gap between germline ends came to 14 bases. Germline CDR1 reads KGHSH; CDR2 reads LQKENI. CDR3 length: 15 amino acids. CDR3 loop: CASSRLTVEQETQYF. CDR3 coding DNA: TGTGCCAGCTCACGGTTGACAGTAGAACAAGAGACCCAGTACTTC. The variable domain in full, completed from reference TRBV18 and TRBJ2-5, reads NAGVMQNPRHLVRRRGQEARLRCSPMKGHSHVYWYRQLPEEGLKFMVYLQKENIIDESGMPKERFSAEFPKEGPSILRIQQVVRGDSAAYFCASSRLTVEQETQYFGPGTRLLVL.

The rearrangement joins TRBV30 to TRBJ2-7; 9 nucleotides align to TRBD2. Germline V gene data show CDR1 as GTSNPN and CDR2 as SVGIG (reference sequence). Losses at the gene ends were 2 bases for V and 5 bases for J; bases not matched to a gene: 1. The CDR3 loop spans 12 amino acids. The CDR3 sequence: CAWSIAGDEQYF. The CDR3 DNA reads TGTGCCTGGAGTATAGCGGGGGACGAGCAGTACTTC.

The chain couples TRBV27 to TRBJ2-7; D not certain. CDR3 length: 17 amino acids. Trimming took 5 bases from V and 0 from J, leaving 20 bases between them. Germline V gene lookup returns CDR1 MNHEY and CDR2 SMNVEV (reference sequence). Here the CDR3 DNA reads TGTGCCAGCAGTCACACCCCTTATGAAGAACGCTCCTACGAGCAGTACTTC. As protein: CASSHTPYEERSYEQYF.

The gene calls are TRBV5-1 and TRBJ2-5, with TRBD1 matching 8 bases. The CDR3 has 15 residues. With 4 bases clipped from V and 4 bases from J, the junction kept 9 bases outside the gene matches. Germline CDR1 SGHRS, CDR2 YFSETQ. In DNA form, the CDR3 reads TGCGCCAGCAGCCCGCGGACAGGGCTTACAGAGACCCAGTACTTC. Protein sequence: CASSPRTGLTETQYF.

J is TRBJ2-1 and V is TRBV5-8, with D perhaps matching TRBD1 (6 bases). V was cut by 5 bases and J by 0 bases, with 12 bases left in between. The CDR3 is made up of 15 amino acids. Looked up from germline, CDR1 is SGHTS and CDR2 is YDEGEE. The CDR3 spells CASRIDRSSYNEQFF. The CDR3 nucleotides are TGTGCCAGCAGAATCGACAGGAGCTCCTACAATGAGCAGTTCTTC.

This chain links TRBV27 with TRBJ2-5, with TRBD2 matching over 9 bases. Germline V CDR1 and CDR2: MNHEY, SMNVEV (reference sequence). V gave up 1 base and J gave up 2 bases; unmatched junction bases: 2. The CDR3 covers 15 residues. CDR3 sequence (DNA): TGTGCCAGCAGTTTATGGGGACTAGCACAAGAGACCCAGTACTTC. It yields the protein CASSLWGLAQETQYF.

The V gene is TRBV2, the J gene TRBJ2-7, with TRBD1 matching 10 bases. CDR3 size: 14 residues. Germline V gives CDR1 SNHLY, CDR2 FYNNEI. Trimming removed 8 bases from V and 1 base from J; junction bases left unmatched: 5. The CDR3 loop reads CASSPGQGSYEQYF. In DNA form, the CDR3 reads TGTGCCAGCTCTCCGGGACAGGGGTCCTACGAGCAGTACTTC.

V usage is TRBV27 and J usage is TRBJ1-5; 9 nucleotides agree with TRBD1. This CDR3 is 15 amino acids long. The trim removed 2 bases at V and 6 bases at J, leaving 5 bases unmatched. In germline, CDR1 is MNHEY, CDR2 SMNVEV (reference sequence). In DNA form, the CDR3 reads TGTGCCAGCAGTTTAACAACAGGGGGCGGTCAGCCCCAGCATTTT. It specifies CASSLTTGGGQPQHF.

The rearrangement uses TRBV30 and TRBJ2-1; TRBD2 aligns across 13 bases. Germline values: CDR1 GTSNPN, CDR2 SVGIG (reference sequence). This CDR3 has 15 residues. V dropped 3 bases and J dropped 4; count of bases not matched to a gene: 3. The CDR3 DNA follows: TGTGCCTGGAGGACGGGACTAGCGGGATACAATGAGCAGTTCTTC. It codes for CAWRTGLAGYNEQFF.

CDR3 sequence (DNA): TGTGCCAGCAGTATAGCGGGATACAATGAGCAGTTCTTC. Protein sequence: CASSIAGYNEQFF. V is TRBV7-8 and J is TRBJ2-1, with 8 bases that match TRBD2. Losses at the gene ends were 6 bases for V and 4 bases for J; bases not matched to a gene: 2. The germline CDR1 and CDR2 sequences are SGHVS and FQNEAQ. This CDR3 has 13 amino acids.

This sequence joins TRBV14 and TRBJ1-1; D remains ambiguous. V dropped 0 bases and J dropped 0 bases, with 11 bases sitting between them. There are 16 residues in the CDR3. Looked up from germline, CDR1 is SGHDN and CDR2 is FVKESK. The CDR3 sequence: CASSQEVNRMNTEAFF. CDR3 nucleotides: TGTGCCAGCAGCCAAGAGGTGAACAGAATGAACACTGAAGCTTTCTTT. Full variable domain (outside the CDR3, taken from reference TRBV14 and TRBJ1-1): EAGVTQFPSHSVIEKGQTVTLRCDPISGHDNLYWYRRVMGKEIKFLLHFVKESKQDESGMPNNRFLAERTGGTYSTLKVQPAELEDSGVYFCASSQEVNRMNTEAFFGQGTRLTVV.

V gene TRBV13 combines with J gene TRBJ2-5; D assignment may be TRBD1 or TRBD2 (9 bases each). Germline assignment: CDR1 PRHDT and CDR2 FYEKMQ (reference sequence). This CDR3 has 21 residues. Between the trimmed V and J ends, which lost 6 bases and 5 bases, there was a span of 37 bases. The CDR3 reads CASSYPSGTGTREGLRETQYF. The CDR3 DNA is TGTGCCAGCAGTTACCCCTCCGGGACAGGGACGCGGGAGGGCCTTAGGGAGACCCAGTACTTC. Complete variable domain (other parts from reference TRBV13 and TRBJ2-5): AAGVIQSPRHLIKEKRETATLKCYPIPRHDTVYWYQQGPGQDPQFLISFYEKMQSDKGSIPDRFSAQQFSDYHSELNMSSLELGDSALYFCASSYPSGTGTREGLRETQYFGPGTRLLVL.

J is TRBJ1-2 and V is TRBV7-6, with TRBD1 matching 7 bases. CDR3 length: 19 amino acids. The J segment lost 0 bases and the V segment lost 1 base, leaving 14 bases of the junction unmatched. In germline, CDR1 is SGHVS, CDR2 FNYEAQ. Written as DNA, the CDR3 is TGTGCCAGCAGCTTAGGGGGACAGCCACTTCAGATTCCTAACTATGGCTACACCTTC. Translating gives CASSLGGQPLQIPNYGYTF.

This clone was seen more than once but under ten times. The V gene is TRBV6-6, the J gene TRBJ1-1; TRBD1 matches 7 bases. The germline gives CDR1 MNHNY, CDR2 SVGAGI (reference sequence). The V segment lost 2 bases and the J segment 3 bases; nucleotides outside the gene matches: 3. This CDR3 is 14 amino acids long. CDR3: CASSYLGQDTEAFF. The CDR3 nucleotides read TGTGCCAGCAGTTACCTCGGACAGGACACTGAAGCTTTCTTT.

This chain links TRBV18 with TRBJ2-4, with a tentative D call TRBD2 (6 bases). Trimming left V 1 base short and J 8 bases short, with 21 bases between. This CDR3 is 17 amino acids long. Germline V lookup: CDR1 KGHSH, CDR2 LQKENI. The CDR3, as DNA: TGTGCCAGCTCACCACTGTCTAGGAGGGGTATCAGAGACATTCAGTACTTC. This translates into CASSPLSRRGIRDIQYF.

V usage is TRBV7-2 and J usage is TRBJ2-1; TRBD1 aligns across 7 bases. J was trimmed by 8 bases and V by 3 bases; bases with no gene match: 7. Germline-derived CDR1 and CDR2 are SGHTA and FQGNSA. CDR3 length equals 14 residues. CDR3: CASSFRQGQDEQFF. As DNA, the CDR3 is TGTGCCAGCAGCTTCCGACAGGGCCAGGATGAGCAGTTCTTC.

V usage is TRBV18 and J usage is TRBJ1-5; perhaps TRBD1 as D (5 bases). V dropped 3 bases and J dropped 6 bases, with 15 bases sitting between them. This CDR3 comprises 15 residues. Germline CDR1 and CDR2: KGHSH and LQKENI. The CDR3 DNA follows: TGTGCCAGCTCACCCCCAGCCGGGGGGGGTCAGCCCCAGCATTTT. Protein sequence: CASSPPAGGGQPQHF.

This clone has only one observation. V usage is TRBV7-6 and J usage is TRBJ1-2; 11 nucleotides agree with TRBD1. V trimming: 5 bases; J trimming: 1 base; junction bases outside the gene matches: 6. The CDR3 sequence is 16 residues long. CDR1 and CDR2 from the germline V gene are SGHVS and FNYEAQ. The CDR3 bases are TGTGCCAGCAGCCGGGACAGGGGGAACCTTAACTATGGCTACACCTTC. This gives the protein CASSRDRGNLNYGYTF.

This rearrangement joins TRBV5-4 to TRBJ2-1; tentatively, D is TRBD2 (6 bases). There are 14 residues in the CDR3. From germline, CDR1 is SGHNT and CDR2 YYREEE (reference sequence). V was clipped by 0 bases and J by 9 bases, with 13 bases between them. This CDR3 reads CASSLAGGAGEQFF. DNA of the CDR3: TGTGCCAGCAGCTTGGCCGGGGGTGCTGGTGAGCAGTTCTTC.

The chain couples TRBV7-2 to TRBJ2-1, with TRBD2 matching 8 bases. Per the germline V gene, CDR1 is SGHTA and CDR2 is FQGNSA. Losses at the gene ends were 5 bases for V and 7 bases for J; bases not matched to a gene: 10. The CDR3 sequence is 15 residues long. The CDR3: CASSTRAGEANEQFF. For the CDR3, the DNA is TGTGCCAGCAGCACGAGAGCGGGAGAGGCGAATGAGCAGTTCTTC. Complete variable domain (other parts from reference TRBV7-2 and TRBJ2-1): GAGVSQSPSNKVTEKGKDVELRCDPISGHTALYWYRQSLGQGLEFLIYFQGNSAPDKSGLPSDRFSAERTGGSVSTLTIQRTQQEDSAVYLCASSTRAGEANEQFFGPGTRLTVL.

This clone has a handful of counts. V is TRBV19 and J is TRBJ2-1, with unresolved D. The germline V gene encodes CDR1 LNHDA and CDR2 SQIVND (reference sequence). The CDR3 is made up of 16 amino acids. The germline V and J ends were trimmed by 3 bases and 0 bases, with 12 bases remaining between them. CDR3 region: CASSILGMSSYNEQFF. The DNA of the CDR3 is TGTGCCAGTAGTATCCTCGGTATGAGCTCCTACAATGAGCAGTTCTTC. Together with reference TRBV19 and TRBJ2-1, the CDR3 gives the full variable domain: DGGITQSPKYLFRKEGQNVTLSCEQNLNHDAMYWYRQDPGQGLRLIYYSQIVNDFQKGDIAEGYSVSREKKESFPLTVTSAQKNPTAFYLCASSILGMSSYNEQFFGPGTRLTVL.

The J gene is TRBJ2-1, the V gene TRBV27; D remains unclear. Trimming removed 4 bases at V and 6 bases at J, with 7 bases between. The CDR3 length is 12 residues. Germline values: CDR1 MNHEY, CDR2 SMNVEV (reference sequence). CDR3 sequence (DNA): TGTGCCAGCAGTTCCCTCCTCAATGAGCAGTTCTTC. Residues: CASSSLLNEQFF.

The genes are TRBV7-9 and TRBJ2-7, with D tentatively TRBD1 (6 bases). Trimming pared 5 bases from V and 4 bases from J, leaving 21 bases between. The CDR3 contains 16 residues. CDR1 and CDR2 from the germline V gene are SEHNR and FQNEAQ (reference sequence). DNA of the CDR3: TGTGCCAGCAGCAACGAACCTGACAGGATATTTTACGAGCAGTACGTC. Translating it yields CASSNEPDRIFYEQYV.

The V call is TRBV4-1, the J call TRBJ2-7; 7 nucleotides align to TRBD2. The CDR3 spans 15 residues. CDR1 is MGHRA, CDR2 YSYEKL, per germline. With 1 base clipped from V and 3 bases from J, the junction kept 6 bases outside the gene matches. CDR3 nucleotide sequence: TGCGCCAGCAGCCAAGGACCAGCGGGACTCTACGAGCAGTACTTC. Residues: CASSQGPAGLYEQYF.

The sample holds a few counts of this clone. The chain employs TRBV19 and TRBJ1-1, with D possibly matching TRBD1 (6 bases). The germline V and J ends were trimmed by 4 bases and 0 bases, with 15 bases remaining between them. The CDR3 sequence is 16 residues long. In germline, CDR1 is LNHDA, CDR2 SQIVND (reference sequence). The CDR3 coding sequence is TGTGCCAGTAGTACCACTCAACAGGGTGTGAACACTGAAGCTTTCTTT. This encodes CASSTTQQGVNTEAFF.

The chain joins TRBV7-2 to TRBJ1-2; no reliable D call. V was trimmed by 1 base and J by 3 bases, leaving 3 bases between them. The CDR3 runs 12 residues. From germline, CDR1 is SGHTA and CDR2 FQGNSA. In nucleotides, the CDR3 is TGTGCCAGCAGCTTAGTCTACTATGGCTACACCTTC. Protein: CASSLVYYGYTF.

Points on this clone: Mismatch with germline at one junction end may stem from a read error. The J gene is TRBJ2-1, the V gene TRBV7-7; 9 positions match TRBD1. Germline CDR1 reads SSHAT; CDR2 reads FNYEAQ (reference sequence). The CDR3 is 13 amino acids. The CDR3 nucleotides read TGTGCTAGCAGCTCGGGACAGGGCAATGAGCAGTTCTTC. Translating it yields CASSSGQGNEQFF.

This clone was seen a single time. The chain carries TRBV7-2 and TRBJ1-5; D might be TRBD1 (6 bases). The V and J ends lost 3 bases and 3 bases respectively, with 12 bases between them. This CDR3 region has 15 residues. In germline, CDR1 is SGHTA, CDR2 FQGNSA. The CDR3 here is CASSLRGTPNQPQHF. The CDR3 region has the DNA TGTGCCAGCAGCTTGAGGGGGACCCCCAATCAGCCCCAGCATTTT.

A few counts support this clone. The chain employs TRBV18 and TRBJ2-3; 11 bases match TRBD1. The CDR3 spans 15 residues. With V trimmed by 5 bases and J by 5 bases, 6 bases remained unmatched. The germline CDR1 and CDR2 sequences are KGHSH and LQKENI. CDR3 region: CASSYTGTGGDTQYF. The CDR3 nucleotides are TGTGCCAGCTCATACACCGGGACAGGGGGAGATACGCAGTATTTT.

The rearrangement links TRBV6-5 to TRBJ1-2, with D hard to call. This CDR3 has 16 amino acids. Germline values: CDR1 MNHEY, CDR2 SVGAGI. The V gene lost 2 bases and the J gene lost 0 bases, with 13 bases spanning the gap. For the CDR3, the DNA is TGTGCCAGCAGTTACAATTGGAGGGCGTCTAACTATGGCTACACCTTC. Translated: CASSYNWRASNYGYTF.

The sample holds one count of this clone. This chain joins TRBV2 and TRBJ1-2, with D maybe TRBD1 (6 bases). CDR1 and CDR2 from the germline V gene are SNHLY and FYNNEI. V was shortened by 7 bases and J by 1 base, with 16 bases between the two germline ends. The CDR3 runs to 15 residues. The DNA of the CDR3 is TGTGCCAGCAAGTTATCAGGGGCGCTTAACTATGGCTACACCTTC. Protein product: CASKLSGALNYGYTF.

V and J are TRBV27 and TRBJ2-7, with D unclear. V lost 6 bases to trimming and J lost 1 base, with 10 bases between them. The CDR3 runs to 13 residues. Germline V gene data show CDR1 as MNHEY and CDR2 as SMNVEV (reference sequence). CDR3 in DNA: TGTGCCAGCAGATCGACTGTATCCTACGAGCAGTACGTC. It encodes CASRSTVSYEQYV.